This T cell receptor (beta chain) came from a study of blood T cell repertoires in COVID-19. Study-wide background: The origin of the acute and convalescent COVID-19 samples was the United States, Italy and Spain. The analysed material was cDNA or gDNA that came from T cells, B-cell-depleted T cells, or PBMCs.

In Seattle, patients joined the study during active infection and were tracked longitudinally. Methods used by the authors: Reference gene primer amplification gave estimated nucleated cell counts. Repertoires were generated with immunoSEQ multiplex PCR, while TCRdb's copy carries only in-frame clones and drops some. The D gene and trimming were derived from the DNA, and the V and J assignments and clone size from that table. Found here are more than 200,000 clones, roughly four fifths of them singletons; the top ten hold less than 9.5%. Germline CDR1 reads KGHSH; CDR2 reads LQKENI. The CDR3 extends over 14 amino acids. V was pared by 3 bases and J by 6 bases, with 12 bases between.

The sequenced material came from peripheral blood. This sequence originates from an elderly woman with COVID-19, enrolled during active disease. The chain uses TRBV18 and TRBJ2-1; no clear D gene. CDR3 DNA: TGTGCCAGCTCACCTTTTAGAGACACCAATGAGCAGTTCTTC. This codes for CASSPFRDTNEQFF.